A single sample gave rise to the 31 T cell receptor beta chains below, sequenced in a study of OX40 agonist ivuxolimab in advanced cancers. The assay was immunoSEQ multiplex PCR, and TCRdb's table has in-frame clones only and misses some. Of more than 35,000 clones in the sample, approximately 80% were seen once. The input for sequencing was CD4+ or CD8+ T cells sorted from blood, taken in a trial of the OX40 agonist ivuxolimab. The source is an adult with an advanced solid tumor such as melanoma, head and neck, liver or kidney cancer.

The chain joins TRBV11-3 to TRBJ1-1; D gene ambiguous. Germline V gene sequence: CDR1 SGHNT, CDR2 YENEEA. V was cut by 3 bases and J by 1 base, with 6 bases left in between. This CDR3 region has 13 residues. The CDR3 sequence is CASSLTRNTEAFF. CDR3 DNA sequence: TGTGCCAGCAGCTTGACCAGGAACACTGAAGCTTTCTTT.

The CDR3 loop reads CAISRDRSNTEAFF. CDR3 DNA sequence: TGTGCCATCAGTAGGGATCGGTCGAACACTGAAGCTTTCTTT. The chain employs TRBV10-3 and TRBJ1-1; no firm D call. The V end was cut by 5 bases, the J end by 1 base, with 11 bases between. CDR1 is ENHRY, CDR2 SYGVKD, per germline. This CDR3 is built from 14 residues.

The CDR3 nucleotides are TGTGCCAGCAGCGAACAGGGTGCTGTTGGCACTGAAGCTTTCTTT. It yields the protein CASSEQGAVGTEAFF. This rearrangement joins TRBV14 to TRBJ1-1; TRBD1 is a possible D gene (6 bases). The CDR3 runs to 15 residues. Germline V gene lookup returns CDR1 SGHDN and CDR2 FVKESK. The V end lost 5 bases, the J end lost 4 bases, and 17 bases lay between the germline ends.

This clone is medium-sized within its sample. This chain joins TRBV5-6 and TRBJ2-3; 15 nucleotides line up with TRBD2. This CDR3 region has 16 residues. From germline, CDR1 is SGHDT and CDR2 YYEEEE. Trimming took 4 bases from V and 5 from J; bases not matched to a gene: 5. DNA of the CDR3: TGTGCCAGCAGCCCGGGACTAGCGGGAGGTGGAGATACGCAGTATTTT. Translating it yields CASSPGLAGGGDTQYF.

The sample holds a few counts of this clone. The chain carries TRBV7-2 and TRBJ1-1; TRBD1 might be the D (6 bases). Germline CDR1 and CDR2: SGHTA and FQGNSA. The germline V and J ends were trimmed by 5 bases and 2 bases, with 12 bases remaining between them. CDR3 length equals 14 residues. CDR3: CASSPAGVNTEAFF. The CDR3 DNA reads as TGTGCCAGCAGCCCCGCAGGGGTAAACACTGAAGCTTTCTTT.

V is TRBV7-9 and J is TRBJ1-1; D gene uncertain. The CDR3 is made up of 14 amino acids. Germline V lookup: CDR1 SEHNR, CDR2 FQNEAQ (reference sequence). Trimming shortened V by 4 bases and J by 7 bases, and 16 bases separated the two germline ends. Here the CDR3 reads CASSSSGTEGEAFF. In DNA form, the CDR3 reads TGTGCCAGCAGCTCTTCTGGCACCGAGGGTGAAGCTTTCTTT. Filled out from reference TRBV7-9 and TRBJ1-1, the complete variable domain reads DTGVSQNPRHKITKRGQNVTFRCDPISEHNRLYWYRQTLGQGPEFLTYFQNEAQLEKSRLLSDRFSAERPKGSFSTLEIQRTEQGDSAMYLCASSSSGTEGEAFFGQGTRLTVV.

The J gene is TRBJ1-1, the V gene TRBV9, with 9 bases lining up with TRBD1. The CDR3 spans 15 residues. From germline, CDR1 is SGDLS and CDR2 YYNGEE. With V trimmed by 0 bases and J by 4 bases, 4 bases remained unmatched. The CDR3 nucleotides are TGTGCCAGCAGCGTAGAGGGACAGGGTTTCACTGAAGCTTTCTTT. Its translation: CASSVEGQGFTEAFF.

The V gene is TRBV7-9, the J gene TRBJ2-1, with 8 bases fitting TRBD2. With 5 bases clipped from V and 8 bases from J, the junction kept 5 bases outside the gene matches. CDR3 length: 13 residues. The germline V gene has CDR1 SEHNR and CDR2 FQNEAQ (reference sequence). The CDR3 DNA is TGTGCCAGCAGCCTGACGGGGGGGCATGAGCAGTTCTTC. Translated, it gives CASSLTGGHEQFF.

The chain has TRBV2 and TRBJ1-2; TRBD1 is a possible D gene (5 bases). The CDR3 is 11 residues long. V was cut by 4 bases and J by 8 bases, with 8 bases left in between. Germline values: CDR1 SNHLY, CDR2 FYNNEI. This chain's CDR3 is CASSVGAGYTF. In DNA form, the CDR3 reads TGTGCCAGCAGTGTCGGGGCAGGCTACACCTTC.

The CDR3 DNA sequence: TGCGCCAGCAGCCAAGCCGGGACATACGGAAACACCATATATTTT. Its protein product is CASSQAGTYGNTIYF. This rearrangement joins TRBV4-1 to TRBJ1-3; tentatively, D is TRBD1 (6 bases). The V gene's germline CDR1 is MGHRA and CDR2 YSYEKL. The CDR3 contains 15 residues. Trimming pared 1 base from V and 4 bases from J, leaving 11 bases between.

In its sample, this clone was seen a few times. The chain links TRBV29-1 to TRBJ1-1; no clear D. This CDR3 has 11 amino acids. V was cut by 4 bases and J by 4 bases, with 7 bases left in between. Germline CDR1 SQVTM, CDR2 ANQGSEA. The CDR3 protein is CSVGAGTEAFF. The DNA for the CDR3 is TGCAGCGTTGGAGCAGGCACTGAAGCTTTCTTT.

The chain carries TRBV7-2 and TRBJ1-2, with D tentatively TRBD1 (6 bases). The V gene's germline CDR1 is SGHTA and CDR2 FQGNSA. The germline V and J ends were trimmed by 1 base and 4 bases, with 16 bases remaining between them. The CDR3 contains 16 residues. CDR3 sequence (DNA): TGTGCCAGCAGCTTAGTAGGGGGAGGGAGCAGCTATGGCTACACCTTC. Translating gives CASSLVGGGSSYGYTF. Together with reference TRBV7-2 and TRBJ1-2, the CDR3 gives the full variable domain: GAGVSQSPSNKVTEKGKDVELRCDPISGHTALYWYRQSLGQGLEFLIYFQGNSAPDKSGLPSDRFSAERTGGSVSTLTIQRTQQEDSAVYLCASSLVGGGSSYGYTFGSGTRLTVV.

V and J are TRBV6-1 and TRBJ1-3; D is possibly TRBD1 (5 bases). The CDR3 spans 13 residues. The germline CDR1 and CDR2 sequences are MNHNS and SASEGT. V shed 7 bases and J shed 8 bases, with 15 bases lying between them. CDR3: CASTRGLGDTIYF. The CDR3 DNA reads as TGTGCCAGCACTCGGGGACTGGGGGACACCATATATTTT.

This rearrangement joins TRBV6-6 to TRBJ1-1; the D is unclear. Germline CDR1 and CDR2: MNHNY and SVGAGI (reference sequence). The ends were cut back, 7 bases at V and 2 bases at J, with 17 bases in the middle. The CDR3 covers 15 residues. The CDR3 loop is CASNSGLRINTEAFF. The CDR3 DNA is TGTGCCAGCAACTCGGGCCTTCGGATTAACACTGAAGCTTTCTTT.

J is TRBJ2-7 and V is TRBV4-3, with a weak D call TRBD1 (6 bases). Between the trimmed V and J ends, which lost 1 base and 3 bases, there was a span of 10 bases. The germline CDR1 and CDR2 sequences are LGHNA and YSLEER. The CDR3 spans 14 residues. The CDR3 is CASSQVMDSYEQYF. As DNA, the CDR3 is TGCGCCAGCAGCCAAGTGATGGACAGCTACGAGCAGTACTTC.

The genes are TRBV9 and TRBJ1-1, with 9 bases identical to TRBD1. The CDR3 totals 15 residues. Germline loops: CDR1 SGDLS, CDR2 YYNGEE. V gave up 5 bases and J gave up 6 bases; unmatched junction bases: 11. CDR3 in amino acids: CASRPGQGFRSEAFF. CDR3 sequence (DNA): TGTGCCAGCAGGCCGGGACAGGGATTTCGATCTGAAGCTTTCTTT.

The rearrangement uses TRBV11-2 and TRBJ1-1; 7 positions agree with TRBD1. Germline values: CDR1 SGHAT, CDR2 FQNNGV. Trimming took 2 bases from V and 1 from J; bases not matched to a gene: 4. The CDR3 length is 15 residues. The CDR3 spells CASSLLTGSNTEAFF. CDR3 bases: TGTGCCAGCAGCTTACTGACAGGGTCGAACACTGAAGCTTTCTTT.

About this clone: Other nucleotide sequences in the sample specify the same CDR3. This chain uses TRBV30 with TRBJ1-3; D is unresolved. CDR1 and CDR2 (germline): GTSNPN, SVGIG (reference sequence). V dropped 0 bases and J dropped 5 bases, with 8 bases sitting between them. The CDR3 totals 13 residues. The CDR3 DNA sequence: TGTGCCTGGAGTGTATCGGGCAGAAACACCATATATTTT. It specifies CAWSVSGRNTIYF.

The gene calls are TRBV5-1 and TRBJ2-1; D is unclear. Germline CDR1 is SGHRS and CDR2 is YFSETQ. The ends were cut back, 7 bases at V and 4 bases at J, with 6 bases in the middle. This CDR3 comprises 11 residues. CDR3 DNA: TGCGCCAGCTCTTTATACAATGAGCAGTTCTTC. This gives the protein CASSLYNEQFF. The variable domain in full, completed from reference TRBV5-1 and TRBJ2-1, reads KAGVTQTPRYLIKTRGQQVTLSCSPISGHRSVSWYQQTPGQGLQFLFEYFSETQRNKGNFPGRFSGRQFSNSRSEMNVSTLELGDSALYLCASSLYNEQFFGPGTRLTVL.

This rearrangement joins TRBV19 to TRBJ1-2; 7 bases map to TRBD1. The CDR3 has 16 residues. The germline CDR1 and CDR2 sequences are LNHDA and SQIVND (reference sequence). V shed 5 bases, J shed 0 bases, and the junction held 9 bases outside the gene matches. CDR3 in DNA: TGTGCCAGTAGTTCCCCCTGGACAGGAGCTAACTATGGCTACACCTTC. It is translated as CASSSPWTGANYGYTF.

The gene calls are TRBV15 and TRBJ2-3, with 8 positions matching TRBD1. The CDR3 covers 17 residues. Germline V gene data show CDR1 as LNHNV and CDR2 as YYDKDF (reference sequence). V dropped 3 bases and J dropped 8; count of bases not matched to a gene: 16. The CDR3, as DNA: TGTGCCACCAGCAGCTGGACAGGGCGCTCCTCGGAGGGTACGCAGTATTTT. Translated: CATSSWTGRSSEGTQYF.

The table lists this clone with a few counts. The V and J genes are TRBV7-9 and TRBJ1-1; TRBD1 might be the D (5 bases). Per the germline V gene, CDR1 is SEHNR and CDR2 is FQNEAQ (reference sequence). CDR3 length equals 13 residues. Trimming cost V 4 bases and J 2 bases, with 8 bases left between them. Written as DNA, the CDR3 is TGTGCCAGCAGCTCGACAGATAACACTGAAGCTTTCTTT. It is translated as CASSSTDNTEAFF.

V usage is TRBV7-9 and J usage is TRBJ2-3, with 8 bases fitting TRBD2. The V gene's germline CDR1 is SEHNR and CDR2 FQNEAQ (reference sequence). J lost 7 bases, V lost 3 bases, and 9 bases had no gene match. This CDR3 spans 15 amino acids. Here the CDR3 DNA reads TGTGCCAGCAGCTTCTGGACTAGCAGCCTTCATACGCAGTATTTT. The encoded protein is CASSFWTSSLHTQYF.

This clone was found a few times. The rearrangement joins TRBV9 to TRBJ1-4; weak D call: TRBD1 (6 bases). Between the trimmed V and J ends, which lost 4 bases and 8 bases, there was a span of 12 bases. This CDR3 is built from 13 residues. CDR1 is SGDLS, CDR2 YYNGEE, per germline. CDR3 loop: CASSPPGAEKLFF. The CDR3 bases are TGTGCCAGCAGCCCGCCAGGGGCGGAAAAACTGTTTTTT.

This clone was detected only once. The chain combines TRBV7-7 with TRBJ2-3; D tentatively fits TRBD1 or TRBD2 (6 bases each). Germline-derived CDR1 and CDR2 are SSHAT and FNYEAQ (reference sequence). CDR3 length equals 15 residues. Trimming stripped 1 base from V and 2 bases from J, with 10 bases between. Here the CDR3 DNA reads TGTGCCAGCAGCTTAGGGGGGGCGCCCACAGATACGCAGTATTTT. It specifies CASSLGGAPTDTQYF.

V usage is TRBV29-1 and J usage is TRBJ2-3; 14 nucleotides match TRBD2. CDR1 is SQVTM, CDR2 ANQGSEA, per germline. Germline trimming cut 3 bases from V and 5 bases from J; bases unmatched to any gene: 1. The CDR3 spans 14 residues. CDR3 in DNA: TGCAGCGTTGACGGACTAGCGGGAGGAGATACGCAGTATTTT. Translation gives CSVDGLAGGDTQYF.

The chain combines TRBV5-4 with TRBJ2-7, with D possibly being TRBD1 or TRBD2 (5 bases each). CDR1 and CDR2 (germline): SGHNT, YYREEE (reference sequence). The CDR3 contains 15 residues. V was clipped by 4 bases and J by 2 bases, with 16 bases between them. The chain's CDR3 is CASSRTGTDAYEQYF. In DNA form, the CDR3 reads TGTGCCAGCAGCCGGACCGGGACGGACGCCTACGAGCAGTACTTC.

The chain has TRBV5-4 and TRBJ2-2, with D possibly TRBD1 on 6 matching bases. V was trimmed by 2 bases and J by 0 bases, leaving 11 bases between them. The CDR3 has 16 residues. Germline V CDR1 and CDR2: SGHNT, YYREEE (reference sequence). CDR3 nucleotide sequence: TGTGCCAGCAGCTTATCGCAGGGGTCGAACACCGGGGAGCTGTTTTTT. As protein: CASSLSQGSNTGELFF.

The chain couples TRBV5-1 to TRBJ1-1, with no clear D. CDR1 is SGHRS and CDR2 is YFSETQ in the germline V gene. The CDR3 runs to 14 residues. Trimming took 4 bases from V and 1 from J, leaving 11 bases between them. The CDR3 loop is CASSPRNTNTEAFF. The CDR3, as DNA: TGCGCCAGCAGCCCGAGGAACACGAACACTGAAGCTTTCTTT.

DNA of the CDR3: TGCGCCAGCAGCAGAGGACAGGGAGGCTATGGCTACACCTTC. Translating it yields CASSRGQGGYGYTF. The J gene is TRBJ1-2, the V gene TRBV4-1, with 8 bases lining up with TRBD1. The germline V gene encodes CDR1 MGHRA and CDR2 YSYEKL. The CDR3 length is 14 residues. V dropped 5 bases and J dropped 4; count of bases not matched to a gene: 6.

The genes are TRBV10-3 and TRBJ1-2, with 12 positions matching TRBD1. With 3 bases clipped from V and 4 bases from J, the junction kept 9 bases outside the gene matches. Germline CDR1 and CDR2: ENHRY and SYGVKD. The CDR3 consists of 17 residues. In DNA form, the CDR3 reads TGTGCCATCAGTGAAATTCCCGGGACAGGGGGCTCCTATGGCTACACCTTC. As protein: CAISEIPGTGGSYGYTF.